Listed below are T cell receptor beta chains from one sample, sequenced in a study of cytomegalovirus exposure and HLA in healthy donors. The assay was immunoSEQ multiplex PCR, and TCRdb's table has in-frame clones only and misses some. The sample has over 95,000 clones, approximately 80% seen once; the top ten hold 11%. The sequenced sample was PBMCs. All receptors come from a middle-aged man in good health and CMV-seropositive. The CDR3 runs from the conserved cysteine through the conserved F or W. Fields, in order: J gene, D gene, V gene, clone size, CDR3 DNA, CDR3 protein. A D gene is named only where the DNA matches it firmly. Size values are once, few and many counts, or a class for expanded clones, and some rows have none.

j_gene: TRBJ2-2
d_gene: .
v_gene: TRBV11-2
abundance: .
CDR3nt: TGTGCCAGCAGCTTAGGAGGGTTCCCCGGGGAGCTGTTTTTT
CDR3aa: CASSLGGFPGELFF

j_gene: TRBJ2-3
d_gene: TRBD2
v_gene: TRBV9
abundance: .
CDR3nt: TGTGCCAGCAGCGTGTACCCGGGGGGGTCAGATACGCAGTATTTT
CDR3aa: CASSVYPGGSDTQYF

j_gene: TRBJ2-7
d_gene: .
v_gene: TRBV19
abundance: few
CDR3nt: TGTGCCAGTAGTATAGTTCAGGGGTCCTACGAGCAGTACTTC
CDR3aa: CASSIVQGSYEQYF

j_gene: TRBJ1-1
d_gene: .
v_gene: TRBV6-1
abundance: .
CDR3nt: TGTGCCAGCAGTGAACCCACAGAGTGGGACACTGAAGCTTTCTTT
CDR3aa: CASSEPTEWDTEAFF

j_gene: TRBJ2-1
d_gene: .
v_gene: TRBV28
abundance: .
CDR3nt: TGTGCCAGCTCCTGGGGGGTTAATGAGCAGTTCTTC
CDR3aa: CASSWGVNEQFF

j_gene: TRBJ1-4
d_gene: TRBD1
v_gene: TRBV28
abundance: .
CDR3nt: TGTGCCAGCAGTATAGAGACCGGGACAGGGAGGGAAAAACTGTTTTTT
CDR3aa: CASSIETGTGREKLFF

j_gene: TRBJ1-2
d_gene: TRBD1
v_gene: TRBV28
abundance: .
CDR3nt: TGTGCCAGCAGGAAACTACAGGGGGCTGGCTATGGCTACACCTTC
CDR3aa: CASRKLQGAGYGYTF

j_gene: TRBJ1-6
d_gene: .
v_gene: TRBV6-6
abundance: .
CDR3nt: TGTGCCAGCAGTTATGGCCCCGGAGGGGAAAATTCACCCCTCCACTTT
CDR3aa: CASSYGPGGENSPLHF

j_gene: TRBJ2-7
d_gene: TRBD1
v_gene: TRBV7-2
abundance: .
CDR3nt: TGTGCCAGCAGCTCGTGGGACAGGGGGCTCGAGCAGTACTTC
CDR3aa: CASSSWDRGLEQYF

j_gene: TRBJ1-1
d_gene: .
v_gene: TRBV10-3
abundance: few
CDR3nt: TGTGCCATCAGTGACTCTGGGGCCCCGAACACTGAAGCTTTCTTT
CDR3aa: CAISDSGAPNTEAFF

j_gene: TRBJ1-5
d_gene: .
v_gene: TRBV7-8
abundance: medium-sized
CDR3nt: TGTGCCAGCAGCTTAGACCAGGGGATTGCTCAGCCCCAGCATTTT
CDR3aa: CASSLDQGIAQPQHF

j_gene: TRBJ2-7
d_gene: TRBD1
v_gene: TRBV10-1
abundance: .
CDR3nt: TGCGCCAGCATTAGACAGGGTATCGATCAAAGCTCCTACGAGCAGTACTTC
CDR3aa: CASIRQGIDQSSYEQYF

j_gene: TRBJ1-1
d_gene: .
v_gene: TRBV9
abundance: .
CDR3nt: TGTGCCAGCAGCGTCGGGGGGAGGACTGAAGCTTTCTTT
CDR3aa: CASSVGGRTEAFF

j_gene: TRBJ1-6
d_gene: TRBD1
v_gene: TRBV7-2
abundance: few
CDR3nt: TGTGCCAGCAGCCCGTCGACAGGGGGCTATTCACCCCTCCACTTT
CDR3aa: CASSPSTGGYSPLHF

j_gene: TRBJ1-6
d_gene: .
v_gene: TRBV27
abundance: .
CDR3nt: TGTGCCAGCACCATTACAGGGCTGGTTTCACCCCTCCACTTT
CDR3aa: CASTITGLVSPLHF

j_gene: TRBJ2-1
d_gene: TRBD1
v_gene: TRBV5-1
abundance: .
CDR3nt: TGCGCCAGCAGCTTGGAGGGGACAGGGTTACAGTTCTTC
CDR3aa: CASSLEGTGLQFF

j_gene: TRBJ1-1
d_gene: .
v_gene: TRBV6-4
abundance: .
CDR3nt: TGTGCCAGCAGTGAAACAGGGCTGGGGAACACTGAAGCTTTCTTT
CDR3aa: CASSETGLGNTEAFF

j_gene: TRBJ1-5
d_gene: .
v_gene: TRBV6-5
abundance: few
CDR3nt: TGTGCCACCGCTACCGTAGGGGGCAATCAGCCCCAGCATTTT
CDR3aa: CATATVGGNQPQHF

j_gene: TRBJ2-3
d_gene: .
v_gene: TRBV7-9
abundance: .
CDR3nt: TGTGCCAGCAGCTCACGGGGAGGACGGACCACAGATACGCAGTATTTT
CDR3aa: CASSSRGGRTTDTQYF

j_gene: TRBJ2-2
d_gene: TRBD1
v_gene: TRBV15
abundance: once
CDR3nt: TGTGCCACCAGCAGAGGGGGACAGGGTGCCACCGGGGAGCTGTTTTTT
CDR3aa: CATSRGGQGATGELFF

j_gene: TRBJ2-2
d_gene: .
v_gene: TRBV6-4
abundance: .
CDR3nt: TGTGCCAGCAGTGACGCCAGGGTTGGCGGGGAGCTGTTTTTT
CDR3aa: CASSDARVGGELFF

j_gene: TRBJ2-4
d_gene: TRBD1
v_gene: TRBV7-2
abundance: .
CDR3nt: TGTGCCAGCAGCCCAGAATTGACAGGGGGAACGGCCAAAAACATTCAGTACTTC
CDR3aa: CASSPELTGGTAKNIQYF

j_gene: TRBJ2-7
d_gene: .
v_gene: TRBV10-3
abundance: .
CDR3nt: TGTGCCATCAGTGAGTCGTCGGCAGGCGTCTACGAGCAGTACTTC
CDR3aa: CAISESSAGVYEQYF

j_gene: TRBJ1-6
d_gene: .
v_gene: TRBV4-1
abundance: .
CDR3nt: TGCGCCAGCAGCCAAGCCGGGGATTATAATTCACCCCTCCACTTT
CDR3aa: CASSQAGDYNSPLHF

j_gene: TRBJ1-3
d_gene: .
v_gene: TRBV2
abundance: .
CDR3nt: TGTGCCAGCCGTAACTCTGGAAACACCATATATTTT
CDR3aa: CASRNSGNTIYF

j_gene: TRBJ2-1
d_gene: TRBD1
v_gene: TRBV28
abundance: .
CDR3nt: TGTGCCAGCGGGGCACCGGGACAGGGGATCAATGAGCAGTTCTTC
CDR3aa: CASGAPGQGINEQFF

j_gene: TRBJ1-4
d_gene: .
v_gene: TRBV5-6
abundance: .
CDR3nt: TGTGCCAGCAGCCCGTGGGGGGATTGGAGTGAAAAACTGTTTTTT
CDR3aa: CASSPWGDWSEKLFF

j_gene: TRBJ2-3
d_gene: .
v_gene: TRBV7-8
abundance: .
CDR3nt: TGTGCCAGCAGCTACCTCGGGACACTCACAGATACGCAGTATTTT
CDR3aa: CASSYLGTLTDTQYF

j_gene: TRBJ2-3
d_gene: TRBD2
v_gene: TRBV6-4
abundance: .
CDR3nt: TGTGCCAGCCGCCCGACTAGCCTAAGCACAGATACGCAGTATTTT
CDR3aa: CASRPTSLSTDTQYF

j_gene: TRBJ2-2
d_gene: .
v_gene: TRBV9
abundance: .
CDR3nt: TGTGCCTCGGGCGGGCCTAACACCGGGGAGCTGTTTTTT
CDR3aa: CASGGPNTGELFF

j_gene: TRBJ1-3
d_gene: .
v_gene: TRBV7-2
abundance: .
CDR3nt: TGTGCCAGCAGCTCGGATTCAGGCTCTGGAAACACCATATATTTT
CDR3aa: CASSSDSGSGNTIYF

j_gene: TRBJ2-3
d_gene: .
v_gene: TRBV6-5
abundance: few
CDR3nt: TGTGCCAGCAGTAAGGGGGGGAGCCGACCTACGCAGTATTTT
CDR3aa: CASSKGGSRPTQYF

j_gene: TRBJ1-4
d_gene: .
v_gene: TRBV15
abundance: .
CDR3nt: TGTGCCACCAGCAGAGTGGGACACCGTGGGGAAAAACTGTTTTTT
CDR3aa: CATSRVGHRGEKLFF

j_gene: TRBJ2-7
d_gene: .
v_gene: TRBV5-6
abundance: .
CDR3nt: TGTGCCAGCAGCAATTTGGACAGAACCTACGAGCAGTACTTC
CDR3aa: CASSNLDRTYEQYF

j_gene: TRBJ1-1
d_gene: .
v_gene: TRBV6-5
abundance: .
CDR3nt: TGTGCCAGCAGTTACTCAGCAGGTGGGAACACTGAAGCTTTCTTT
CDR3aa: CASSYSAGGNTEAFF

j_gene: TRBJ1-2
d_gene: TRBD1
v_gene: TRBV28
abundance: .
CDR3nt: TGTGCCAGCAGTTTAGTACTACAGGGGAGAAATGGCTACACCTTC
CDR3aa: CASSLVLQGRNGYTF

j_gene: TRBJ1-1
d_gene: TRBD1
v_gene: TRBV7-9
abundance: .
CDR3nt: TGTGCCAGCAGCTTACGACAGGGCTCGGGTTTGAACACTGAAGCTTTCTTT
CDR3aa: CASSLRQGSGLNTEAFF

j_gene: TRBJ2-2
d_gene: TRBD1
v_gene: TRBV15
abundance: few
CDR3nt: TGTGCCACCAGCAGGACAGGGTTGAACACCGGGGAGCTGTTTTTT
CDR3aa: CATSRTGLNTGELFF

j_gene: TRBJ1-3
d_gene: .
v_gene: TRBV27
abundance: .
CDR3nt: TGTGCCAGCAGGCGGTCCGGAGGAAACACCATATATTTT
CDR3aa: CASRRSGGNTIYF

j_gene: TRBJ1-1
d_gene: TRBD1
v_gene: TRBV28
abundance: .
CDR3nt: TGTGCCAGCAGTTTAATCACTGCTAGGGGGCTAATGAACACTGAAGCTTTCTTT
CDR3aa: CASSLITARGLMNTEAFF

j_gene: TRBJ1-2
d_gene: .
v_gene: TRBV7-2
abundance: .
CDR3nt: TGTGCCAGCAGCTTAGGAATATTTCTTGACGGGGGCTACACCTTC
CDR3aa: CASSLGIFLDGGYTF

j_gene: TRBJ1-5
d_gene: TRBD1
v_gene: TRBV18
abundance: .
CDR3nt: TGTGCCAGCTCACCACAGAAGGGACAGACAAGCAATCAGCCCCAGCATTTT
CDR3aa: CASSPQKGQTSNQPQHF

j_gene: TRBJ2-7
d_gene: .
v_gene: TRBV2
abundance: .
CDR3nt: TGTGCCACTAGGGGTCGGGTCGAGCAGTACTTC
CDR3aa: CATRGRVEQYF

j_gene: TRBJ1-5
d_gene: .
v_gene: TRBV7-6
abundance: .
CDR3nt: TGTGCCAGCAGCCCTGAGCCGGGGGTTCAGCCCCAGCATTTT
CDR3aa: CASSPEPGVQPQHF

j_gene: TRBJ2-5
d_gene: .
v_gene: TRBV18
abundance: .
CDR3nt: TGTGCCAGCTCACCGTACCGGGAGGGGGCCGGAGAGACCCAGTACTTC
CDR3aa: CASSPYREGAGETQYF